Each of the 11 T cell receptor beta chains below was sequenced from the same sample in a study of blood T cell repertoires in COVID-19. Profiled with immunoSEQ multiplex PCR; TCRdb holds only in-frame clones, not every one. The sample carries 200,000 to 250,000 clones, about 90% recorded once. Sequenced sample: peripheral blood. The receptors derive from a man under 40 with COVID-19, enrolled during active disease.

The rearrangement uses TRBV10-3 and TRBJ2-1; 8 nucleotides line up with TRBD2. The germline V gene has CDR1 ENHRY and CDR2 SYGVKD. The CDR3 is made up of 15 amino acids. V lost 3 bases to trimming and J lost 6 bases; unmatched junction nucleotides: 7. CDR3 in amino acids: CAISEAGTRGNEQFF. The CDR3 nucleotides are TGTGCCATCAGTGAAGCCGGGACTAGGGGCAATGAGCAGTTCTTC.

The chain joins TRBV19 to TRBJ2-1; TRBD1 matches 10 bases. The CDR3 consists of 15 residues. Germline CDR1 and CDR2: LNHDA and SQIVND (reference sequence). V dropped 4 bases and J dropped 4; count of bases not matched to a gene: 4. CDR3 in DNA: TGTGCCAGTAGTACGACAGGGGGCTTATACAATGAGCAGTTCTTC. It codes for CASSTTGGLYNEQFF.

This clone was seen just once. The gene calls are TRBV27 and TRBJ1-6, with a possible D match to TRBD1 (5 bases). The germline V and J ends were trimmed by 4 bases and 5 bases, with 12 bases remaining between them. The CDR3 sequence is 15 residues long. Germline loops: CDR1 MNHEY, CDR2 SMNVEV (reference sequence). The CDR3 loop is CASSSGRVDNSPLHF. The CDR3 DNA follows: TGTGCCAGCAGTTCCGGCAGGGTTGATAATTCACCCCTCCACTTT.

The gene calls are TRBV30 and TRBJ1-2; 9 bases fit TRBD1. CDR1 is GTSNPN and CDR2 is SVGIG in the germline V gene (reference sequence). The V gene end was trimmed by 0 bases and the J gene end by 4 bases; junction bases not matched to a gene: 6. The length of the CDR3 is 15 residues. This chain's CDR3 is CAWSVLGTGTYGYTF. In DNA, the CDR3 is TGTGCCTGGAGTGTACTTGGGACAGGGACCTATGGCTACACCTTC.

The rearrangement links TRBV11-2 to TRBJ2-7, with 10 bases fitting TRBD2. Germline CDR1 is SGHAT and CDR2 is FQNNGV. V lost 3 bases, J lost 3 bases, and 2 bases stayed unmatched. The length of the CDR3 is 14 residues. CDR3 DNA: TGTGCCAGCAGCTTTTCTAGCGGGGGCTACGAGCAGTACTTC. Protein: CASSFSSGGYEQYF.

The gene calls are TRBV5-1 and TRBJ1-1; no reliable D call. V dropped 2 bases and J dropped 8 bases, with 13 bases sitting between them. CDR3 size: 13 residues. The germline V gene has CDR1 SGHRS and CDR2 YFSETQ. The CDR3 sequence: CASSFGSENEAFF. The CDR3 DNA sequence: TGCGCCAGCAGCTTCGGGAGCGAAAACGAAGCTTTCTTT. The full variable domain, with the rest looked up from reference TRBV5-1 and TRBJ1-1, is KAGVTQTPRYLIKTRGQQVTLSCSPISGHRSVSWYQQTPGQGLQFLFEYFSETQRNKGNFPGRFSGRQFSNSRSEMNVSTLELGDSALYLCASSFGSENEAFFGQGTRLTVV.

This chain uses TRBV3-1 (or the pseudogene TRBV3-2) with TRBJ2-2, with a possible D match to TRBD2 (6 bases). The V end was cut by 2 bases, the J end by 0 bases, with 10 bases between. This CDR3 comprises 16 residues. The germline gives CDR1 LGHDT, CDR2 YNNKEL (reference sequence). The CDR3 DNA sequence: TGTGCCAGCAGCCAATATAGCGGCGCGAACACCGGGGAGCTGTTTTTT. This gives the protein CASSQYSGANTGELFF.

The chain carries TRBV14 and TRBJ2-7; tentatively, D is TRBD1 (6 bases). The germline gives CDR1 SGHDN, CDR2 FVKESK. Trimming removed 0 bases at V and 3 bases at J, with 12 bases between. This CDR3 spans 15 amino acids. The CDR3 DNA reads TGTGCCAGCAGCCAAGAGGGAAGGGGGTTCTACGAGCAGTACTTC. Its translation is CASSQEGRGFYEQYF.

V and J are TRBV19 and TRBJ2-7; 8 nucleotides agree with TRBD2. This CDR3 is 17 amino acids long. CDR1 and CDR2 from the germline V gene are LNHDA and SQIVND (reference sequence). V dropped 1 base and J dropped 4; count of bases not matched to a gene: 12. CDR3: CASSIGLRGGKLYEQYF. The CDR3, as DNA: TGTGCCAGTAGTATAGGATTGCGCGGGGGGAAACTTTACGAGCAGTACTTC.

V gene TRBV15 combines with J gene TRBJ1-2; 9 positions match TRBD1. The CDR3 contains 15 residues. Germline V gives CDR1 LNHNV, CDR2 YYDKDF (reference sequence). V lost 2 bases and J lost 3; bases outside the gene matches: 4. The CDR3 bases are TGTGCCACCAGCAGAAGACAGGGGGGAGACTATGGCTACACCTTC. Translation gives CATSRRQGGDYGYTF.

This chain uses TRBV12-3 or TRBV12-4 with TRBJ1-3; D unresolved. V was shortened by 8 bases and J by 3 bases, with 11 bases between the two germline ends. The CDR3 totals 13 residues. Here the CDR3 reads CASLFLGGNTIYF. The CDR3 bases are TGTGCCAGCCTTTTTCTAGGTGGAAACACCATATATTTT.